These 14 T cell receptor beta chains were sequenced from one sample in a study of PD-1 blockade in mismatch repair-deficient tumors. The data were produced by immunoSEQ multiplex PCR, yet TCRdb's version contains in-frame clones alone and is incomplete. This sample has under 50,000 clones, with around three quarters found just once. The sample here was PBMCs, taken before pembrolizumab treatment. These receptors originate from an adult with mismatch repair-deficient cancer.

This chain joins TRBV28 and TRBJ1-4, with TRBD1 as a possible D gene (6 bases). The CDR3 spans 15 residues. The germline V and J ends were trimmed by 5 bases and 10 bases, with 20 bases remaining between them. Germline V CDR1 and CDR2: MDHEN, SYDVKM. The CDR3 is CASSTGGGYGSKLFF. CDR3 DNA sequence: TGTGCCAGCAGTACGGGGGGGGGCTATGGCTCAAAACTGTTTTTT.

The J gene is TRBJ2-3, the V gene TRBV5-6; D is uncertain. The CDR3 is 13 residues long. Germline V lookup: CDR1 SGHDT, CDR2 YYEEEE. Trimming removed 3 bases at V and 2 bases at J, with 7 bases between. The CDR3 reads CASSSGYTDTQYF. CDR3 sequence (DNA): TGTGCCAGCAGCTCCGGCTACACAGATACGCAGTATTTT.

This clone was detected once. The chain links TRBV4-2 to TRBJ1-4; possible D gene TRBD1, 5 bases. Deletions cut 4 bases from V and 4 bases from J, with 16 bases between. From germline, CDR1 is LGHNA and CDR2 YNFKEQ. The CDR3 consists of 16 residues. CDR3 nucleotides: TGTGCCAGCAGCCCAGCTGTGGGGGAGGGTAATGAAAAACTGTTTTTT. Translating it yields CASSPAVGEGNEKLFF.

This chain links TRBV19 with TRBJ1-5; tentative D call: TRBD1 (6 bases). The CDR3 loop spans 13 amino acids. V lost 3 bases and J lost 7, with 10 bases in between. CDR1 and CDR2 (germline): LNHDA, SQIVND (reference sequence). In DNA, the CDR3 is TGTGCCAGTAGTATTGGACAGAAACAGCCCCAGCATTTT. This codes for CASSIGQKQPQHF. Using reference TRBV19 and TRBJ1-5 for the parts outside the CDR3, the full variable domain is DGGITQSPKYLFRKEGQNVTLSCEQNLNHDAMYWYRQDPGQGLRLIYYSQIVNDFQKGDIAEGYSVSREKKESFPLTVTSAQKNPTAFYLCASSIGQKQPQHFGDGTRLSIL.

V and J are TRBV6-5 and TRBJ2-1, with 11 bases that match TRBD2. The germline V gene has CDR1 MNHEY and CDR2 SVGAGI. J gave up 9 bases and V 0 bases, and 4 bases lay outside the gene matches. The CDR3 sequence is 15 residues long. The CDR3 loop reads CASSYSSGRVSEQFF. In DNA, the CDR3 is TGTGCCAGCAGTTACTCTAGCGGGAGGGTTAGTGAGCAGTTCTTC.

The V and J genes are TRBV29-1 and TRBJ2-1, with unresolved D. Trimming took off 7 bases at V and 4 bases at J, with 14 bases between the two ends. Germline-derived CDR1 and CDR2 are SQVTM and ANQGSEA. This CDR3 has 13 residues. CDR3 in DNA: TGCAGCGGTGTCCAGTACAAATACAATGAGCAGTTCTTC. It codes for CSGVQYKYNEQFF.

The rearrangement joins TRBV6-5 to TRBJ2-3; 7 bases match TRBD2. V was pared by 10 bases and J by 1 base, with 8 bases of the junction left unmatched. This CDR3 is 14 amino acids long. Germline CDR1 reads MNHEY; CDR2 reads SVGAGI. CDR3 in amino acids: CATNLAEGTDTQYF. CDR3 sequence (DNA): TGTGCCACCAACCTAGCGGAAGGCACAGATACGCAGTATTTT.

This clone has a single count. This sequence joins TRBV6-1 and TRBJ2-7; a possible D gene is TRBD1 (6 bases). Germline-derived CDR1 and CDR2 are MNHNS and SASEGT. This CDR3 region has 12 residues. V lost 5 bases, J lost 2 bases, and 7 bases lay in between. The CDR3 loop is CASSWDTYEQYF. The CDR3 DNA follows: TGTGCCAGCAGTTGGGACACCTACGAGCAGTACTTC.

This chain links TRBV9 with TRBJ2-5; D perhaps matches TRBD2 (5 bases). This CDR3 has 13 residues. Germline assignment: CDR1 SGDLS and CDR2 YYNGEE. V gave up 4 bases and J gave up 2 bases, with 9 bases separating them. CDR3 nucleotide sequence: TGTGCCAGCAGCCCGGGGAATCAAGAGACCCAGTACTTC. Protein sequence: CASSPGNQETQYF.

V is TRBV5-1 and J is TRBJ2-2; 13 nucleotides match TRBD2. This CDR3 comprises 21 residues. Germline-derived CDR1 and CDR2 are SGHRS and YFSETQ. The V gene end was trimmed by 1 base and the J gene end by 4 bases; junction bases not matched to a gene: 16. The chain's CDR3 is CASSLLPTSGRAFASTGELFF. CDR3 sequence (DNA): TGCGCCAGCAGCTTGTTACCCACTAGCGGGAGGGCATTCGCGAGCACCGGGGAGCTGTTTTTT.

The rearrangement uses TRBV5-4 and TRBJ2-7; TRBD1 agrees at 10 bases. The CDR3 runs to 15 residues. The junction had 6 bases not matched to a gene; V was cut back by 4 bases and J by 2 bases. CDR1 is SGHNT and CDR2 is YYREEE in the germline V gene (reference sequence). The CDR3 bases are TGTGCCAGCAGCGGGGCCGGGACAGGGGCCTACGAGCAGTACTTC. Protein sequence: CASSGAGTGAYEQYF.

This clone occurred once. This chain connects TRBV5-1 to TRBJ2-7; D not resolved. The CDR3 extends over 13 amino acids. CDR1 is SGHRS, CDR2 YFSETQ, per germline. Trimming took off 3 bases at V and 2 bases at J, with 9 bases between the two ends. CDR3 loop: CASSSVTTYEQYF. CDR3 nucleotide sequence: TGCGCCAGCAGCTCCGTCACGACCTACGAGCAGTACTTC.

This clone was found a few times. The chain recombines TRBV7-9 with TRBJ1-4; no definite D call. This CDR3 contains 14 residues. Germline-derived CDR1 and CDR2 are SEHNR and FQNEAQ (reference sequence). Trimming cost V 1 base and J 8 bases, with 11 bases left between them. CDR3 residues: CASSLGKLGEKLFF. For the CDR3, the DNA is TGTGCCAGCAGCTTAGGGAAGCTCGGCGAAAAACTGTTTTTT.

CDR3 protein: CASSLDLAGGTGELFF. In DNA form, the CDR3 reads TGTGCCAGCAGCTTAGACTTAGCGGGAGGCACCGGGGAGCTGTTTTTT. The chain recombines TRBV7-9 with TRBJ2-2; 10 nucleotides line up with TRBD2. With 1 base clipped from V and 4 bases from J, the junction kept 3 bases outside the gene matches. CDR3 length: 16 residues. Germline V CDR1 and CDR2: SEHNR, FQNEAQ (reference sequence). The full variable domain, rest sourced from reference TRBV7-9 and TRBJ2-2, is DTGVSQNPRHKITKRGQNVTFRCDPISEHNRLYWYRQTLGQGPEFLTYFQNEAQLEKSRLLSDRFSAERPKGSFSTLEIQRTEQGDSAMYLCASSLDLAGGTGELFFGEGSRLTVL.